The entry below gives a single T cell receptor beta chain sequence along with its context. The antigen is unknown. This record comes from a study of shared clonotypes between healthy human individuals. Repertoires were generated with immunoSEQ multiplex PCR, while TCRdb's copy carries only in-frame clones and drops some. The profile shows roughly 1,500,000 clones, roughly 98.5% of them singletons. V lost 0 bases to trimming and J lost 6 bases, with 9 bases between them. CDR3 size: 13 residues. CDR1 SGDLS and CDR2 YYNGEE come from the germline V gene. Findings and caveats of the study: Against clonotypes common to all four donors, non-shared ones had lower generation probabilities. Clonotypes that were shared across a few donors made up approximately 5.1% of naive CD4 clonotypes.

The rearrangement links TRBV9 to TRBJ1-1; TRBD1 might be the D (5 bases). Sequencing input: naive CD4+ T cells sorted from blood. Subset noted: CD45RA+ positively selected. The clonotype comes from a man aged 25-45 years in good health. DNA of the CDR3: TGTGCCAGCAGCGTAGCTAGGGGCGCTGAAGCTTTCTTT. The encoded protein is CASSVARGAEAFF.